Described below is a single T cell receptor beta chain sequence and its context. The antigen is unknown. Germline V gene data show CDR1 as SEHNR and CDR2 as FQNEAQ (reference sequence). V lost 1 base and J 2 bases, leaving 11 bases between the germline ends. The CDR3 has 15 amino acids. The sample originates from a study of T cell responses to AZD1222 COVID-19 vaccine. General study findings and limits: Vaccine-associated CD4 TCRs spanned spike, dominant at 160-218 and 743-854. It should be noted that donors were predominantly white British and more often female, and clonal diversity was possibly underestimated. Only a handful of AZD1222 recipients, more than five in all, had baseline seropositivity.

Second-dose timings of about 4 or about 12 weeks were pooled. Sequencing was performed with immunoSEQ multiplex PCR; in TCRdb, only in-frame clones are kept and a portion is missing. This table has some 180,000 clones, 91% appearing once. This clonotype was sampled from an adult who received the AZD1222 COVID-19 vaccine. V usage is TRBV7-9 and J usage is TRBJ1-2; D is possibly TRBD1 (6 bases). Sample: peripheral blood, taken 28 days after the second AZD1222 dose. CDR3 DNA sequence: TGTGCCAGCAGCTTAGTGAGCGGACAGAACTATGGCTACACCTTC. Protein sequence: CASSLVSGQNYGYTF. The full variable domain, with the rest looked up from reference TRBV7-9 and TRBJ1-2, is DTGVSQNPRHKITKRGQNVTFRCDPISEHNRLYWYRQTLGQGPEFLTYFQNEAQLEKSRLLSDRFSAERPKGSFSTLEIQRTEQGDSAMYLCASSLVSGQNYGYTFGSGTRLTVV.